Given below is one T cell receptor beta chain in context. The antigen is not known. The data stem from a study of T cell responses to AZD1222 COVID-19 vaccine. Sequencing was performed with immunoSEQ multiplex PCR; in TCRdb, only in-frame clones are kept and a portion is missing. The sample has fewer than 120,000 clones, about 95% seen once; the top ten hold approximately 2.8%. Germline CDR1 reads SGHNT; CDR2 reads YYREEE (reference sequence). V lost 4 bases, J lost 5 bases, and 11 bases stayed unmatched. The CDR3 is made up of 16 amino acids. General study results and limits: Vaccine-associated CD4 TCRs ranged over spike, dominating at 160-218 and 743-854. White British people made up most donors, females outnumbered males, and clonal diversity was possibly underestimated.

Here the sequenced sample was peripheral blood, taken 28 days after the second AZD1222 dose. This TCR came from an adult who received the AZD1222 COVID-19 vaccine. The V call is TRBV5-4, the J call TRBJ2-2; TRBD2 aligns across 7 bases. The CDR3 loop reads CASSPQNGGYTGELFF. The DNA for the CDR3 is TGTGCCAGCAGCCCCCAAAACGGGGGGTATACCGGGGAGCTGTTTTTT.